Each of the 31 T cell receptor beta chains below was sequenced from the same sample in a study of T-cell memory formation after mild COVID-19. Via MiXCR, TCRdb re-called the 5' RACE reads, giving one row per CDR3 protein. Of 300,000 to 400,000 distinct CDR3 sequences detected, roughly 20% appear once; the ten largest clones hold around 12%. Sequencing was done on a sample of PBMCs or a T cell subset sorted from them (not recorded which). The receptor set was obtained from an adult woman who had mild COVID-19 (a few samples of this study predate the infection). Cell type and time point are not known.

The V call is TRBV21-1, the J call TRBJ2-5; the table's D call, TRBD2, was not checked against the DNA. TRBV21-1 counts as a pseudogene. The CDR3 is 16 amino acids. CDR3 sequence reads: CASSKGLAGDQETQYF. Written as DNA, the CDR3 is TGTGCCAGCAGCAAGGGACTAGCGGGGGACCAAGAGACCCAGTACTTC.

This clonotype showed up many times. The CDR3 spells CASSVDAGGTGNTIYF. In DNA form, the CDR3 reads TGTGCCAGCAGCGTAGACGCAGGGGGTACGGGAAACACCATATATTTT. This sequence joins TRBV9 and TRBJ1-3, with 7 bases that match TRBD1. The V gene end was trimmed by 0 bases and the J gene end by 4 bases; junction bases not matched to a gene: 7. Germline-derived CDR1 and CDR2 are SGDLS and YYNGEE. This CDR3 is built from 16 residues.

In this sample, this clonotype turned up a few times. The gene calls are TRBV20-1 and TRBJ2-7, with D possibly TRBD2 on 5 matching bases. Looked up from germline, CDR1 is DFQATT and CDR2 is SNEGSKA (reference sequence). This CDR3 has 13 residues. Trimming cost V 6 bases and J 0 bases, with 12 bases left between them. CDR3 DNA: TGCAGTGCCCGCCGCCGGGGCTCCTACGAGCAGTACTTC. Translation gives CSARRRGSYEQYF.

The rearrangement joins TRBV12-3 or TRBV12-4 to TRBJ2-3; TRBD2 agrees at 11 bases. The CDR3 sequence is 17 residues long. The V and J ends lost 8 bases and 8 bases, in that order; junction bases with no gene match: 18. The chain's CDR3 is CASQLGGLAAVGGTQYF. The CDR3 DNA is TGTGCCAGCCAGCTCGGGGGACTAGCGGCGGTCGGTGGTACGCAGTATTTT.

The genes are TRBV12-3 or TRBV12-4 and TRBJ2-1, with 8 bases lining up with TRBD2. The CDR3 loop spans 15 amino acids. The V and J ends lost 3 bases and 5 bases, in that order; junction bases with no gene match: 6. The CDR3 reads CASSFSGGNDNEQFF. In nucleotides, the CDR3 is TGTGCCAGCAGTTTCAGCGGGGGCAACGACAATGAGCAGTTCTTC.

This clonotype has just one count. The chain uses TRBV6-2 or TRBV6-3 and TRBJ1-5, with D hard to call. Germline-derived CDR1 and CDR2 are MNHEY and SVGEGT. The CDR3 is made up of 13 amino acids. Trimming cost V 8 bases and J 2 bases, with 10 bases left between them. The CDR3 loop reads CASLRPGNQPQHF. The CDR3 DNA is TGTGCCAGCCTTCGGCCGGGCAATCAGCCCCAGCATTTT.

The chain links TRBV3-1 to TRBJ2-6; D ambiguous. This CDR3 contains 15 residues. Germline V gives CDR1 LGHDT, CDR2 YNNKEL (reference sequence). With 0 bases removed from V and 0 bases from J, the gap between germline ends came to 3 bases. CDR3 protein: CASSQEFSGANVLTF. The CDR3 DNA follows: TGTGCCAGCAGCCAAGAATTCTCTGGGGCCAACGTCCTGACTTTC.

The rearrangement links TRBV6-5 to TRBJ1-4; 8 positions agree with TRBD1. This CDR3 is built from 14 residues. From germline, CDR1 is MNHEY and CDR2 SVGAGI. V lost 5 bases and J lost 7; bases outside the gene matches: 6. In DNA, the CDR3 is TGTGCCAGCAGTCCAGGGGGCTCGGTTGAAAAACTGTTTTTT. It translates to CASSPGGSVEKLFF.

The rearrangement joins TRBV7-9 to TRBJ2-7; TRBD2 agrees at 15 bases. Looked up from germline, CDR1 is SEHNR and CDR2 is FQNEAQ (reference sequence). There are 16 residues in the CDR3. The junction had 8 bases not matched to a gene; V was cut back by 5 bases and J by 6 bases. CDR3 in DNA: TGTGCCAGCAGCCCCTCGGGACTAGCGGGAGGTGTCGAGCAGTACTTC. Translating it yields CASSPSGLAGGVEQYF.

This clonotype turned up a few times. The chain links TRBV12-3 or TRBV12-4 to TRBJ1-1; D is unclear. Deletions cut 0 bases from V and 1 base from J, with 9 bases between. CDR3 length: 15 residues. The CDR3 DNA follows: TGTGCCAGCAGTTTAGCTCGACTGCGGAACACTGAAGCTTTCTTT. This translates into CASSLARLRNTEAFF.

In this sample, this clonotype turned up a few times. This chain uses TRBV5-4 with TRBJ2-1; 7 bases are a match to TRBD1. The CDR3 spans 13 residues. V was pared by 4 bases and J by 3 bases, with 1 base of the junction left unmatched. CDR1 is SGHNT and CDR2 is YYREEE in the germline V gene (reference sequence). For the CDR3, the DNA is TGTGCCAGCAGCGGACAGGTCTACAATGAGCAGTTCTTC. Protein: CASSGQVYNEQFF.

CDR3 DNA: TGCGCCAGCAGCCCCCGAAGAGGTCTAGCGGGGACAGATACGCAGTATTTT. It is translated as CASSPRRGLAGTDTQYF. The gene calls are TRBV4-3 and TRBJ2-3; 9 positions match TRBD2. Germline V lookup: CDR1 LGHNA, CDR2 YSLEER. The J segment lost 3 bases and the V segment lost 4 bases, leaving 11 bases of the junction unmatched. The CDR3 spans 17 residues.

This clonotype appeared once. The chain recombines TRBV20-1 with TRBJ1-2, with D possibly being TRBD1 (6 bases). Trimming left V 6 bases short and J 4 bases short, with 15 bases between. Germline CDR1 is DFQATT and CDR2 is SNEGSKA (reference sequence). The length of the CDR3 is 13 residues. The DNA of the CDR3 is TGCAGTGCGGAGCCCCAGGGGAGCTATGGCTACACCTTC. Residues: CSAEPQGSYGYTF.

The chain recombines TRBV27 with TRBJ1-1, with D possibly matching TRBD1 (5 bases). CDR3 length: 13 residues. CDR1 and CDR2 from the germline V gene are MNHEY and SMNVEV (reference sequence). V lost 0 bases to trimming and J lost 7 bases, with 9 bases between them. The CDR3 loop reads CASSLSGRGEAFF. In nucleotides, the CDR3 is TGTGCCAGCAGTTTATCGGGAAGGGGTGAAGCTTTCTTT.

This clonotype appeared a few times. The chain combines TRBV10-3 with TRBJ1-1, with a weak D call TRBD1 (6 bases). Germline assignment: CDR1 ENHRY and CDR2 SYGVKD. This CDR3 has 12 residues. The V gene lost 8 bases and the J gene lost 0 bases, with 7 bases spanning the gap. The CDR3 nucleotides are TGTGCCATCGGGACATTGAACACTGAAGCTTTCTTT. Protein: CAIGTLNTEAFF.

The gene calls are TRBV4-1 and TRBJ2-3; D possibly matches TRBD1 or TRBD2 (5 bases each). Germline V lookup: CDR1 MGHRA, CDR2 YSYEKL. Trimming removed 1 base at V and 6 bases at J, with 17 bases between. The CDR3 contains 16 residues. The CDR3 nucleotides read TGCGCCAGCAGCCAAGCAAGCAGGGCGACGGGGGATACGCAGTATTTT. This codes for CASSQASRATGDTQYF.

There are a few counts of this clonotype. The chain couples TRBV27 to TRBJ1-5; maybe TRBD1 (5 bases). The germline V and J ends were trimmed by 5 bases and 10 bases, with 15 bases remaining between them. The length of the CDR3 is 13 residues. Germline V gene data show CDR1 as MNHEY and CDR2 as SMNVEV (reference sequence). Here the CDR3 reads CASSPLGGNPQHF. DNA for the CDR3: TGTGCCAGCAGTCCACTGGGGGGAAATCCCCAGCATTTT.

The J gene is TRBJ2-7, the V gene TRBV6-1, with TRBD1 matching 7 bases. From germline, CDR1 is MNHNS and CDR2 SASEGT. The J segment lost 3 bases and the V segment lost 8 bases, leaving 7 bases of the junction unmatched. The CDR3 spans 13 residues. The CDR3 DNA reads TGTGCCAGCGAAAAAGGACAGGTCTACGAGCAGTACTTC. Protein: CASEKGQVYEQYF.

The V gene is TRBV20-1, the J gene TRBJ2-1; possibly TRBD2 for D (6 bases). The V gene lost 5 bases and the J gene lost 3 bases, with 14 bases spanning the gap. The germline gives CDR1 DFQATT, CDR2 SNEGSKA (reference sequence). The CDR3 extends over 14 amino acids. The CDR3 protein is CSAARRERYNEQFF. The CDR3 nucleotides read TGCAGTGCTGCAAGGCGGGAACGCTACAATGAGCAGTTCTTC.

This clonotype was found a few times. The chain recombines TRBV5-1 with TRBJ1-1; 7 positions match TRBD1. With 0 bases clipped from V and 6 bases from J, the junction kept 8 bases outside the gene matches. CDR3 size: 15 residues. The V gene's germline CDR1 is SGHRS and CDR2 YFSETQ. The CDR3 DNA is TGCGCCAGCAGCTTGGAGGGCAGGGGGGGCTCTGAAGCTTTCTTT. It translates to CASSLEGRGGSEAFF.

This clonotype was picked up many times. The chain joins TRBV7-3 to TRBJ2-7, with D unresolved. The V gene lost 1 base and the J gene lost 3 bases, with 1 base spanning the gap. The CDR3 totals 11 residues. The germline CDR1 and CDR2 sequences are SGHTA and FQGTGA. This CDR3 reads CASSLIYEQYF. As DNA, the CDR3 is TGTGCCAGCAGCTTAATCTACGAGCAGTACTTC.

For the CDR3, the DNA is TGTGCCAGCAGCTCCGCGGGGCGTAGCACAGATACGCAGTATTTT. It translates to CASSSAGRSTDTQYF. J is TRBJ2-3 and V is TRBV11-2; tentative D call: TRBD2 (6 bases). V was cut by 4 bases and J by 0 bases, with 11 bases left in between. The CDR3 has 15 amino acids. CDR1 and CDR2 from the germline V gene are SGHAT and FQNNGV. The entire variable domain, with the rest obtained from reference TRBV11-2 and TRBJ2-3, is as follows: EAGVAQSPRYKIIEKRQSVAFWCNPISGHATLYWYQQILGQGPKLLIQFQNNGVVDDSQLPKDRFSAERLKGVDSTLKIQPAKLEDSAVYLCASSSAGRSTDTQYFGPGTRLTVL.

The V call is TRBV4-3, the J call TRBJ2-1; possible D gene TRBD2, 6 bases. CDR1 and CDR2 from the germline V gene are LGHNA and YSLEER. The CDR3 contains 15 residues. V lost 1 base to trimming and J lost 2 bases, with 9 bases between them. CDR3 amino acids: CASSQGREPYNEQFF. DNA for the CDR3: TGCGCCAGCAGCCAAGGGCGGGAACCCTACAATGAGCAGTTCTTC.

This clonotype has only a few counts. This rearrangement joins TRBV4-3 to TRBJ2-7, with D perhaps TRBD1 or TRBD2 (6 bases each). V was shortened by 0 bases and J by 3 bases, with 12 bases between the two germline ends. This CDR3 has 15 amino acids. CDR1 LGHNA and CDR2 YSLEER come from the germline V gene. This chain's CDR3 is CASSQDLGGGYEQYF. Written as DNA, the CDR3 is TGCGCCAGCAGCCAAGATTTAGGGGGAGGCTACGAGCAGTACTTC.

This clonotype was picked up a small number of times. V gene TRBV7-9 combines with J gene TRBJ2-1; D ambiguous. The length of the CDR3 is 15 residues. CDR1 and CDR2 (germline): SEHNR, FQNEAQ (reference sequence). V dropped 6 bases and J dropped 0 bases, with 12 bases sitting between them. CDR3 protein: CASRVSFRSYNEQFF. The CDR3 DNA reads as TGTGCCAGCAGAGTTAGCTTCCGCTCCTACAATGAGCAGTTCTTC.

By share, this clonotype counts as medium-sized. The chain couples TRBV3-1 to TRBJ2-7; perhaps TRBD1 as D (7 bases). Trimming took 4 bases from V and 0 from J, leaving 10 bases between them. This CDR3 has 14 amino acids. From germline, CDR1 is LGHDT and CDR2 YNNKEL (reference sequence). The CDR3 DNA sequence: TGTGCCAGCAGCCGGGGGGACAGCTCCTACGAGCAGTACTTC. Amino acid sequence: CASSRGDSSYEQYF.

This clonotype was detected a few times. This chain uses TRBV29-1 with TRBJ2-1; no clear D gene. Germline CDR1 reads SQVTM; CDR2 reads ANQGSEA. This CDR3 contains 10 residues. V was clipped by 4 bases and J by 10 bases, with 8 bases between them. This chain's CDR3 is CSVGVREQFF. The CDR3 DNA reads TGCAGCGTTGGAGTTCGGGAGCAGTTCTTC.

The V and J genes are TRBV6-5 and TRBJ1-2; 8 bases line up with TRBD1. In germline, CDR1 is MNHEY, CDR2 SVGAGI. Trimming cost V 5 bases and J 7 bases; bases outside gene matches: 12. This CDR3 has 15 amino acids. The CDR3 DNA sequence: TGTGCCAGCAGTATGGGACCGCAGGGGGCCGGTGGCTACACCTTC. Translating it yields CASSMGPQGAGGYTF.

This clonotype was picked up a small number of times. This chain joins TRBV27 and TRBJ2-7; tentatively, D is TRBD1 (6 bases). The length of the CDR3 is 17 residues. Between the trimmed V and J ends, which lost 2 bases and 0 bases, there was a span of 17 bases. Germline CDR1 MNHEY, CDR2 SMNVEV (reference sequence). CDR3 DNA sequence: TGTGCCAGCAGTTTACTTCCCATCGCGACAGGCTCCTACGAGCAGTACTTC. It translates to CASSLLPIATGSYEQYF.

CDR3 residues: CASSQSGRGTTDTQYF. The CDR3 DNA reads TGCGCCAGCAGCCAGAGCGGGAGGGGTACAACAGATACGCAGTATTTT. The chain couples TRBV4-3 to TRBJ2-3; 10 nucleotides align to TRBD2. CDR1 is LGHNA, CDR2 YSLEER, per germline. V gave up 3 bases and J gave up 3 bases; unmatched junction bases: 6. This CDR3 is 16 amino acids long.

V usage is TRBV20-1 and J usage is TRBJ2-1; TRBD2 aligns across 11 bases. CDR1 DFQATT and CDR2 SNEGSKA come from the germline V gene (reference sequence). The CDR3 runs 15 residues. V lost 3 bases to trimming and J lost 4 bases; unmatched junction nucleotides: 5. The CDR3 bases are TGCAGTGCTAGGGGACGGACTAGCGGGTACAATGAGCAGTTCTTC. Residues: CSARGRTSGYNEQFF.